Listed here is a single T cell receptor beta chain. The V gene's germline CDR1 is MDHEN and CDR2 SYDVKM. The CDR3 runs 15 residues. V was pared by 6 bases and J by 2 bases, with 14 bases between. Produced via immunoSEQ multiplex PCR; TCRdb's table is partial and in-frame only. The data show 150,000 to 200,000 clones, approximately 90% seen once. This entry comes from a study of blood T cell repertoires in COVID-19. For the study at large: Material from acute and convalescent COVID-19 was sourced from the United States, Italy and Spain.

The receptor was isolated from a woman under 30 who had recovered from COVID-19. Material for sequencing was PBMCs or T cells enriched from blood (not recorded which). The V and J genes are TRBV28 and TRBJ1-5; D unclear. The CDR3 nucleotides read TGTGCCAGCAGCAGACAAGTCGTCGGCAATCAGCCCCAGCATTTT. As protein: CASSRQVVGNQPQHF.